The 20 T cell receptor beta chains below come from one sample, sequenced in a study of blood T cell dynamics during melanoma immunotherapy. Repertoires were generated with immunoSEQ multiplex PCR, while TCRdb's copy carries only in-frame clones and drops some. The table lists approximately 25,000 clones, roughly 85% of them singletons. Stated time point: pre-treatment baseline. The sequences come from blood, collected from a patient treated with checkpoint blockade. Source of these receptors: a human donor with melanoma.

The chain recombines TRBV2 with TRBJ2-1; 10 positions agree with TRBD2. The CDR3 sequence is 13 residues long. The V gene end was trimmed by 8 bases and the J gene end by 6 bases; junction bases not matched to a gene: 4. Per germline, CDR1 SNHLY and CDR2 FYNNEI. In DNA, the CDR3 is TGTGCCAGCGGACTAGCGGTCAGCAATGAGCAGTTCTTC. It translates to CASGLAVSNEQFF.

The sample holds one count of this clone. The chain recombines TRBV5-1 with TRBJ2-5; no definite D call. CDR3 length equals 13 residues. Germline CDR1 reads SGHRS; CDR2 reads YFSETQ. V was trimmed by 1 base and J by 2 bases, leaving 6 bases between them. CDR3 residues: CASSLRSQETQYF. The CDR3 coding sequence is TGCGCCAGCAGCTTGAGGTCGCAAGAGACCCAGTACTTC. Combining the CDR3 with reference TRBV5-1 and TRBJ2-5 gives the whole variable domain KAGVTQTPRYLIKTRGQQVTLSCSPISGHRSVSWYQQTPGQGLQFLFEYFSETQRNKGNFPGRFSGRQFSNSRSEMNVSTLELGDSALYLCASSLRSQETQYFGPGTRLLVL.

This clone was recorded a few times. The chain combines TRBV19 with TRBJ1-5, with D possibly being TRBD1 (6 bases). CDR1 is LNHDA and CDR2 is SQIVND in the germline V gene (reference sequence). V was cut by 4 bases and J by 5 bases, with 12 bases left in between. The CDR3 loop spans 14 amino acids. CDR3 loop: CASSTRTADQPQHF. As DNA, the CDR3 is TGTGCCAGTAGTACGCGGACAGCTGATCAGCCCCAGCATTTT.

V is TRBV2 and J is TRBJ2-7, with 9 bases identical to TRBD1. The CDR3 totals 15 residues. V trimming: 5 bases; J trimming: 3 bases; junction bases outside the gene matches: 8. CDR1 is SNHLY and CDR2 is FYNNEI in the germline V gene. CDR3 in DNA: TGTGCCAGCAGTAGCCCGGGACAGGGTATCTACGAGCAGTACTTC. It yields the protein CASSSPGQGIYEQYF.

The CDR3, as DNA: TGTGCCAGCAGCCCACCGATCTCGATTACCTACGAGCAGTACTTC. Its translation: CASSPPISITYEQYF. V usage is TRBV5-6 and J usage is TRBJ2-7; D uncertain. The CDR3 length is 15 residues. The germline CDR1 and CDR2 sequences are SGHDT and YYEEEE. V lost 4 bases, J lost 2 bases, and 16 bases lay in between. Filled out from reference TRBV5-6 and TRBJ2-7, the complete variable domain reads DAGVTQSPTHLIKTRGQQVTLRCSPKSGHDTVSWYQQALGQGPQFIFQYYEEEERQRGNFPDRFSGHQFPNYSSELNVNALLLGDSALYLCASSPPISITYEQYFGPGTRLTVT.

This rearrangement joins TRBV7-2 to TRBJ2-7; maybe TRBD2 (5 bases). V was pared by 5 bases and J by 3 bases, with 20 bases between. The CDR3 is 16 amino acids. Germline CDR1 SGHTA, CDR2 FQGNSA. The CDR3 DNA sequence: TGTGCCAGCAGCCCGTTGACTAACCAGTGGAGCTACGAGCAGTACTTC. It is translated as CASSPLTNQWSYEQYF.

The chain carries TRBV4-1 and TRBJ2-1; possible D gene TRBD1, 7 bases. The CDR3 consists of 14 residues. Trimming took off 3 bases at V and 4 bases at J, with 10 bases between the two ends. Germline CDR1 and CDR2: MGHRA and YSYEKL. CDR3 bases: TGCGCCAGCAGCCAGCGGGACAGATACAATGAGCAGTTCTTC. This translates into CASSQRDRYNEQFF.

The chain uses TRBV19 and TRBJ2-2; TRBD2 might be the D (5 bases). CDR3 length: 12 residues. Germline V gene lookup returns CDR1 LNHDA and CDR2 SQIVND (reference sequence). V lost 11 bases and J lost 1, with 8 bases in between. CDR3 coding DNA: TGTGCCTCAGGACTGAACACCGGGGAGCTGTTTTTT. It is translated as CASGLNTGELFF.

This chain connects TRBV7-9 to TRBJ2-7, with TRBD2 as a possible D gene (6 bases). Trimming removed 5 bases at V and 1 base at J, with 9 bases between. The CDR3 totals 13 residues. The V gene's germline CDR1 is SEHNR and CDR2 FQNEAQ (reference sequence). The CDR3 is CASSPGGSYEQYF. The DNA for the CDR3 is TGTGCCAGCAGCCCCGGGGGTTCCTACGAGCAGTACTTC.

V gene TRBV7-3 combines with J gene TRBJ2-2; D gene unclear. The CDR3 runs to 12 residues. Germline lookup yields CDR1 SGHTA and CDR2 FQGTGA. V was cut by 3 bases and J by 8 bases, with 7 bases left in between. The DNA for the CDR3 is TGTGCCAGCAGCTTTATGGCGGGGGAGCTGTTTTTT. It yields the protein CASSFMAGELFF.

The chain links TRBV11-2 to TRBJ2-1; D may be TRBD1 (6 bases). This CDR3 is 14 amino acids long. Trimming pared 6 bases from V and 2 bases from J, leaving 11 bases between. Germline V CDR1 and CDR2: SGHAT, FQNNGV. The CDR3, as DNA: TGTGCCAGCAGTATACAGGGACCCTACAATGAGCAGTTCTTC. Protein sequence: CASSIQGPYNEQFF.

This clone appeared a single time. The gene calls are TRBV5-1 and TRBJ2-1; the match to TRBD2 covers 7 bases. The CDR3 has 14 residues. The V and J ends lost 6 bases and 7 bases, in that order; junction bases with no gene match: 10. Germline V gene data show CDR1 as SGHRS and CDR2 as YFSETQ. The chain's CDR3 is CASTLLAEGNEQFF. The CDR3 bases are TGCGCCAGCACCCTCCTAGCGGAGGGGAATGAGCAGTTCTTC.

The chain has TRBV27 and TRBJ2-3; D not resolved. This CDR3 has 11 residues. V lost 8 bases and J 6 bases, leaving 9 bases between the germline ends. Looked up from germline, CDR1 is MNHEY and CDR2 is SMNVEV (reference sequence). CDR3 sequence reads: CASGARDTQYF. CDR3 in DNA: TGTGCCAGCGGTGCTAGGGATACGCAGTATTTT.

This rearrangement joins TRBV9 to TRBJ2-3; TRBD2 might be the D (6 bases). V lost 0 bases and J lost 5, with 10 bases in between. Germline-derived CDR1 and CDR2 are SGDLS and YYNGEE. The CDR3 sequence is 14 residues long. In nucleotides, the CDR3 is TGTGCCAGCAGCGTAGGTCCGGAGGGAGATACGCAGTATTTT. Amino acid sequence: CASSVGPEGDTQYF.

The V gene is TRBV7-2, the J gene TRBJ2-3; 15 bases are shared with TRBD2. CDR3 size: 18 residues. Per germline, CDR1 SGHTA and CDR2 FQGNSA. Unmatched junction bases numbered 10, after V lost 2 bases and J lost 7 bases. For the CDR3, the DNA is TGTGCCAGCAGCTTAAGGACTAGCGGGAGGGGACTGGTGAATACGCAGTATTTT. Its translation is CASSLRTSGRGLVNTQYF.

As to this clone: The sample has other DNA sequences that encode this CDR3 too. The chain uses TRBV29-1 and TRBJ1-2; 7 bases match TRBD1. V shed 7 bases, J shed 3 bases, and the junction held 5 bases outside the gene matches. The CDR3 is 12 residues long. Germline V gene lookup returns CDR1 SQVTM and CDR2 ANQGSEA. CDR3 region: CSAGQGDYGYTF. The CDR3 DNA follows: TGCAGCGCCGGGCAGGGGGACTATGGCTACACCTTC.

This clone was found once. J is TRBJ2-1 and V is TRBV5-1; TRBD2 agrees at 13 bases. CDR3 length: 15 amino acids. CDR1 SGHRS and CDR2 YFSETQ come from the germline V gene. The V and J ends lost 3 bases and 5 bases, in that order; junction bases with no gene match: 2. The CDR3 is CASSSGLAGDNEQFF. The CDR3 coding sequence is TGCGCCAGCAGCTCCGGACTAGCGGGAGACAATGAGCAGTTCTTC.

CDR3 in amino acids: CAISDGTSGRAGELFF. The CDR3 DNA is TGTGCCATCAGTGACGGGACTAGCGGGAGGGCCGGGGAGCTGTTTTTT. V is TRBV10-3 and J is TRBJ2-2; 16 bases are a match to TRBD2. V shed 3 bases and J 6 bases; nucleotides not matched to a gene: 1. The CDR3 runs 16 residues. The V gene's germline CDR1 is ENHRY and CDR2 SYGVKD.

V usage is TRBV15 and J usage is TRBJ2-2; 7 nucleotides match TRBD1. The CDR3 covers 17 residues. Germline V gives CDR1 LNHNV, CDR2 YYDKDF (reference sequence). Trimming removed 4 bases from V and 2 bases from J; junction bases left unmatched: 10. CDR3 DNA: TGTGCCACCAGCAAAGGGGGCAGGGGTACAAACACCGGGGAGCTGTTTTTT. It yields the protein CATSKGGRGTNTGELFF.

This rearrangement joins TRBV27 to TRBJ1-2, with 7 bases matching TRBD1. Germline V gene data show CDR1 as MNHEY and CDR2 as SMNVEV (reference sequence). J gave up 4 bases and V 5 bases, and 13 bases lay outside the gene matches. The CDR3 contains 16 residues. This CDR3 reads CASSPTGVSLLYGYTF. The DNA of the CDR3 is TGTGCCAGCAGTCCAACAGGGGTTTCCCTTCTCTATGGCTACACCTTC.